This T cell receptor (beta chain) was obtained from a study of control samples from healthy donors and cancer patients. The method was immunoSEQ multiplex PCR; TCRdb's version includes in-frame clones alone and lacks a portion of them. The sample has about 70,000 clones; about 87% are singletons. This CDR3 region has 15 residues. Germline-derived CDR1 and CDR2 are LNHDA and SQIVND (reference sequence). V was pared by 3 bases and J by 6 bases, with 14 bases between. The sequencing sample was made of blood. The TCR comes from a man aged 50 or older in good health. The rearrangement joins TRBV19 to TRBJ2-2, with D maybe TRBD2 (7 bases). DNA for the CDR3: TGTGCCAGTAGTATTGAGGGGGGGCAGGCCGGGGAGCTGTTTTTT. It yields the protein CASSIEGGQAGELFF.